This TCR beta chain was obtained from a study of molecular identifiers for immune sequencing clone quantification (dated by TCRdb to the late 2010s). About the full investigation: For a replicate experiment, RNA from roughly 20,000 or 100,000 naive CD8 T cells was divided into five aliquots, of which four were sequenced. The study was a methods study using CD8 T cells to benchmark molecular-identifier clustering-based TCR repertoire sequencing (MIDCIRS) and TCR RNA copy counting.

Summary of the overall study and its limitations: When barcode sub-clustering was omitted, TCR diversity was inflated by chimeric consensus sequences, with chimeras reaching as high as 47%. In CMV-specific effector cells, clones with more than 20 RNA copies contained over 99% of molecules, whereas in naive cells such clones contained under 1% of molecules. Modeling gave roughly 2.9 recovered TCR RNA copies per cell versus roughly 10 by digital PCR, implying roughly 28% capture efficiency. Highly expanded clone sizes could be underestimated because identical TCR molecules may share a barcode. A single cell's worth of spiked-in Jurkat TCR RNA was reported detectable even among 900,000 to 1,000,000 naive CD8 T cells. The naive libraries included spiked-in Jurkat TCR RNA (around nine copies' worth), and this Jurkat TCR RNA is not part of the donor repertoire.

The CDR3 covers 15 residues, taking in both the cysteine and the phenylalanine. This entry keeps only the CDR3 DNA: 45 bases, framed from base 1. Compared with germline, V lacks 5 bases and J lacks 6 bases; bases without a gene match: 8. The germline V gene sets CDR1 to SQVTM and CDR2 to ANQGSEA. Many counts were recorded for this clonotype. The specificity of this receptor is unknown. No base quality values were provided; no much bigger clone lies one nucleotide off. Libraries of naive CD8 T cells were generated from roughly 20,000 to 1,000,000 sorted cells, with 10%, 30% or 50% of the purified RNA used. Naive CD8 T cells were FACS-sorted as CD8+CD4-CCR7+CD45RA+ on a BD FACSAria II into RLT Plus buffer. To test detection sensitivity, Jurkat RNA equivalent to approximately nine TCR copies was spiked into samples of roughly 20,000-1,100,000 naive CD8 T cells. CD8 T cells were enriched with RosetteSep CD8+ T Cell Enrichment Cocktail and Ficoll-Paque, followed by ACK red cell lysis.

The receptor library was made with PCR. Sequencing instrument: Illumina HiSeq 4000. Bulk TCR libraries were made following a previously described method, with the TCR primers given in Table S5. Total RNA was purified with the Qiagen AllPrep DNA/RNA kit. Reads from multiple sequencing runs of the same library were pooled before analysis. As for the original processing: Reads were retained only if their TCR constant sequence matched exactly, and those retained reads were trimmed to 150 nt and grouped according to their 12-nt molecular barcodes. Reads in each barcode group were sub-clustered using a 15% Levenshtein threshold, and a quality-weighted consensus sequence was built for each RNA molecule. Non-functional sequences were excluded, and lower-count sequences lying one edit away from another sequence were also excluded. Based on a fit of two negative binomial distributions, barcode sub-clusters having less than 20% of the maximum read count were discarded. The public reads were reanalyzed by TCRdb: fastp trimming at Q25, MiXCR alignment, in-frame beta chains only. Merged by CDR3 protein, the rows form single entries marked with the most common genes and DNA. The V and J calls follow TCRdb's processing rather than the paper's. The sample records around 480,000 distinct CDR3 sequences, around 21% of which are singletons. 0.65% to 0.95% of the sample is taken by the ten largest.

This TCR came from a human donor in good health. Some libraries in this study had Jurkat cell RNA spiked in. The V and J segments used are TRBV29-1 and TRBJ2-3, and 13 junctional nucleotides match TRBD2. The material sequenced was naive CD8+ T cells from blood, with Jurkat cell RNA spiked in. The cell subset or site label corresponds to: FACS-sorted CD8+CD4-CCR7+CD45RA+ naive T cells. The base sequence is TGCAGCGTTCACGGGACTAGCGGGGACTTGGATACGCAGTATTTT. Its coded protein is CSVHGTSGDLDTQYF.